This T cell receptor (beta chain) was identified in a study of post-analysis software for immune sequencing data. Study in general: Relapsing-remitting, secondary progressive and progressive-relapsing forms of multiple sclerosis all featured among disease courses. Broader study findings: With F measure, samples from one preparation batch clustered together strongly. Diversity measured as normalized Chao1 was significantly lower in multiple sclerosis patients than in controls. There were five or six TRBV segments more frequent in patients than controls, and TRBV5-6, TRBV5-1 and TRBV20-1 were among them.

Of note for this clonotype: Its antigen remains unknown.

From germline, CDR1 is MNHEY and CDR2 SVGAGI. The CDR3 runs to 15 residues. The library was made from cDNA and included unique molecular identifiers. The T cell input of about 0.95 to 11 million gave about 500,000 cDNA molecules. TCRdb reprocessed the PCR reads with MiXCR, giving one entry per CDR3 protein. This table has hundreds of thousands of distinct CDR3 sequences, approximately 50% appearing once. This clonotype was sampled from a girl aged 5 to 17 with multiple sclerosis. The specimen was blood. The chain links TRBV6-5 to TRBJ2-7; 11 bases line up with TRBD2. The DNA end lines up better with TRBJ2-5; the J call may be wrong. CDR3 residues: CASRSSGGKQETQYF. The CDR3 DNA sequence: TGTGCCAGCAGGTCTAGCGGGGGGAAACAAGAGACCCAGTACTTC.